Given below is one T cell receptor beta chain in context. This clone may be a read error of a much larger clone one base away. The entry originates in a study of molecular identifiers for immune sequencing clone quantification. TCRdb re-called the PCR reads with MiXCR, one entry per CDR3 protein. Among roughly 97,000 distinct CDR3 sequences listed, roughly 24% were seen once. The source of this sequence is a human donor in good health. Some libraries in this study had Jurkat cell RNA spiked in. What was sequenced was naive CD8+ T cells from blood, with Jurkat cell RNA spiked in. The subset is: FACS-sorted CD8+CD4-CCR7+CD45RA+ naive T cells.

CDR3 region: CASSLLAGGHTDTQYF. The CDR3, as DNA: TGTGCCAGCAGTTTACTAGCGGGGGGCCACACAGATACGCAGTATTTT. This chain uses TRBV6-2 or TRBV6-3 with TRBJ2-3; TRBD2 aligns across 12 bases. V gave up 4 bases and J gave up 2 bases; unmatched junction bases: 4. CDR3 length: 16 residues. Germline lookup yields CDR1 MNHEY and CDR2 SVGEGT.